This TCR beta chain derives from a study of OX40 agonist ivuxolimab in advanced cancers. Overall study context: Patients received intravenous ivuxolimab every 2 weeks at 0.01 to 10 mg/kg. Averaging 60 years in age, with a range of 23 to 79, the cohort was around 87% male.

Unmatched junction bases numbered 8, after V lost 10 bases and J lost 1 base. The germline V gene has CDR1 LNHDA and CDR2 SQIVND (reference sequence). This CDR3 spans 14 amino acids. This table comes from immunoSEQ multiplex PCR, and its TCRdb copy is limited to in-frame clones, with some not included. Of tens of thousands of clones listed, about 88% are singletons. This clone appeared once. Specimen: CD4+ or CD8+ T cells sorted from blood, collected in a trial of the OX40 agonist ivuxolimab. The chain uses TRBV19 and TRBJ1-1; 8 bases line up with TRBD1. The source is an adult with an advanced solid tumor such as melanoma, head and neck, liver or kidney cancer. CDR3 nucleotides: TGTGCCACCTCCTTAGGACAGGGGAACACTGAAGCTTTCTTT. Protein: CATSLGQGNTEAFF. Combining the CDR3 with reference TRBV19 and TRBJ1-1 gives the whole variable domain DGGITQSPKYLFRKEGQNVTLSCEQNLNHDAMYWYRQDPGQGLRLIYYSQIVNDFQKGDIAEGYSVSREKKESFPLTVTSAQKNPTAFYLCATSLGQGNTEAFFGQGTRLTVV.